The 21 T cell receptor beta chains presented below share a single source sample, sequenced in a study of blood T cells in healthy people across ages. A sample-barcoded 5' primer and a J-beta primer mix were used in a second PCR of roughly 7 to 11 cycles. TCRdb passed the 5' RACE reads through MiXCR, listing each CDR3 protein once. The sample holds fewer than 1.5 million distinct CDR3 sequences, 40% to 50% seen once. The sample was blood. Source of these receptors: a woman in her late teens or twenties in good health.

This clonotype was seen once. The V and J genes are TRBV6-5 and TRBJ2-7, with 11 nucleotides matching TRBD2. The J segment lost 3 bases and the V segment lost 4 bases, leaving 8 bases of the junction unmatched. Germline V gives CDR1 MNHEY, CDR2 SVGAGI. This CDR3 is 16 amino acids long. The chain's CDR3 is CASSSLAGGRHYEQYF. CDR3 DNA sequence: TGTGCCAGCAGTTCGCTAGCGGGAGGAAGGCACTACGAGCAGTACTTC.

This clonotype was seen more than once but under ten times. The chain employs TRBV28 and TRBJ1-5; no reliable D call. V was shortened by 5 bases and J by 3 bases, with 14 bases between the two germline ends. Germline assignment: CDR1 MDHEN and CDR2 SYDVKM. The length of the CDR3 is 15 residues. The CDR3 DNA reads TGTGCCAGCAGTAAGTCCGAGACGGCCAATCAGCCCCAGCATTTT. Its protein product is CASSKSETANQPQHF.

This clonotype was counted between two and nine times. The CDR3 protein is CAINQGNTEAFF. The CDR3 DNA is TGTGCCATCAACCAGGGGAACACTGAAGCTTTCTTT. J is TRBJ1-1 and V is TRBV10-3; a weak D match, TRBD1 (5 bases). The CDR3 is 12 residues long. Trimming cost V 7 bases and J 1 base, with 7 bases left between them. The germline V gene encodes CDR1 ENHRY and CDR2 SYGVKD.

This clonotype has a handful of counts. The chain employs TRBV14 and TRBJ2-3; possibly TRBD1 or TRBD2 for D (5 bases each). Looked up from germline, CDR1 is SGHDN and CDR2 is FVKESK. V lost 4 bases and J lost 6, with 14 bases in between. The CDR3 contains 14 residues. The CDR3 nucleotides are TGTGCCAGCAGCCCCCCGCTCGGGGCGGATACGCAGTATTTT. This sequence encodes CASSPPLGADTQYF.

This clonotype showed up just a few times. V gene TRBV20-1 combines with J gene TRBJ2-3, with TRBD2 matching 8 bases. This CDR3 is built from 17 residues. J gave up 3 bases and V 6 bases, and 17 bases lay outside the gene matches. The germline V gene encodes CDR1 DFQATT and CDR2 SNEGSKA (reference sequence). CDR3 sequence (DNA): TGCAGTGCAAATATCGGGGGGGGAGGAAGAAAAACAGATACGCAGTATTTT. It translates to CSANIGGGGRKTDTQYF.

The chain couples TRBV29-1 to TRBJ1-2; 10 bases line up with TRBD1. The germline CDR1 and CDR2 sequences are SQVTM and ANQGSEA. J gave up 4 bases and V 7 bases, and 9 bases lay outside the gene matches. This CDR3 is 14 amino acids long. CDR3 in amino acids: CSAWGQGTTYGYTF. In DNA, the CDR3 is TGCAGCGCATGGGGACAGGGGACTACCTATGGCTACACCTTC. Full variable domain (rest looked up from reference TRBV29-1 and TRBJ1-2): SAVISQKPSRDICQRGTSLTIQCQVDSQVTMMFWYRQQPGQSLTLIATANQGSEATYESGFVIDKFPISRPNLTFSTLTVSNMSPEDSSIYLCSAWGQGTTYGYTFGSGTRLTVV.

The rearrangement uses TRBV3-1 and TRBJ1-2, with D perhaps TRBD1 (5 bases). This CDR3 is built from 14 residues. V was trimmed by 0 bases and J by 9 bases, leaving 14 bases between them. Per the germline V gene, CDR1 is LGHDT and CDR2 is YNNKEL (reference sequence). CDR3 coding DNA: TGTGCCAGCAGCCAAGATCTGCGGGGCGAGAGCTACACCTTC. Its translation: CASSQDLRGESYTF.

The table lists this clonotype with a few counts. As DNA, the CDR3 is TGTGCCAGCAGCCAAGAGGGACTGGGGAATGAGCAGTTCTTC. It is translated as CASSQEGLGNEQFF. The chain has TRBV4-2 and TRBJ2-1, with a tentative D call TRBD2 (6 bases). In germline, CDR1 is LGHNA, CDR2 YNFKEQ. Trimming stripped 0 bases from V and 7 bases from J, with 10 bases between. The CDR3 length is 14 residues.

The gene calls are TRBV6-1 and TRBJ2-4; D perhaps matches TRBD2 (5 bases). The J call could be wrong; TRBJ2-7 is a better fit for the DNA end. The CDR3 is 15 residues long. Germline V gene sequence: CDR1 MNHNS, CDR2 SASEGT. This CDR3 is CASTPRSSRRYEQYF. CDR3 nucleotides: TGTGCCAGCACCCCGAGGTCTAGCCGACGCTACGAGCAGTACTTC.

The chain uses TRBV3-1 and TRBJ2-3, with D perhaps matching TRBD1 (5 bases). The V end lost 3 bases, the J end lost 1 base, and 11 bases lay between the germline ends. The germline V gene encodes CDR1 LGHDT and CDR2 YNNKEL (reference sequence). The CDR3 is made up of 15 amino acids. CDR3 sequence: CASSQRQGGTDTQYF. CDR3 DNA sequence: TGTGCCAGCAGCCAGCGGCAGGGCGGCACAGATACGCAGTATTTT.

V is TRBV20-1 and J is TRBJ1-3; D is uncertain. From germline, CDR1 is DFQATT and CDR2 SNEGSKA (reference sequence). V dropped 1 base and J dropped 4 bases, with 14 bases sitting between them. The CDR3 length is 15 residues. The CDR3 reads CSARAEAIWGNTIYF. The CDR3 bases are TGCAGTGCTAGAGCTGAGGCTATTTGGGGAAACACCATATATTTT.

The CDR3 is CASSRTGTSYEQFF. The CDR3 DNA reads TGTGCCAGCAGTCGAACCGGGACTAGCTATGAGCAGTTCTTC. The V and J genes are TRBV6-5 and TRBJ2-1; 9 bases agree with TRBD2. With V trimmed by 5 bases and J by 8 bases, 7 bases remained unmatched. The germline V gene has CDR1 MNHEY and CDR2 SVGAGI. CDR3 size: 14 residues.

CDR3 coding DNA: TGTGCCAGCGGGACAGCTTATGGCTACACCTTC. Its protein product is CASGTAYGYTF. The V gene is TRBV6-1, the J gene TRBJ1-2, with TRBD1 identical over 7 bases. The CDR3 contains 11 residues. V shed 8 bases, J shed 5 bases, and the junction held 2 bases outside the gene matches. Germline V CDR1 and CDR2: MNHNS, SASEGT.

The chain links TRBV5-1 to TRBJ1-2; D gene unclear. Trimming took 4 bases from V and 4 from J, leaving 8 bases between them. Per germline, CDR1 SGHRS and CDR2 YFSETQ. This CDR3 has 12 residues. CDR3 sequence (DNA): TGCGCCAGCAGCAAGGGTGCCTATGGCTACACCTTC. This encodes CASSKGAYGYTF.

The rearrangement links TRBV6-5 to TRBJ1-2; D unresolved. The CDR3 loop spans 14 amino acids. Germline values: CDR1 MNHEY, CDR2 SVGAGI. The V end was cut by 7 bases, the J end by 7 bases, with 19 bases between. The CDR3 here is CASTPYVGWGGYTF. The CDR3, as DNA: TGTGCCAGCACCCCTTACGTGGGTTGGGGTGGCTACACCTTC.

This clonotype occurred many times. The rearrangement uses TRBV2 and TRBJ2-1; TRBD2 matches at 8 bases. The CDR3 runs 11 residues. V gave up 6 bases and J gave up 15 bases; unmatched junction bases: 7. The germline gives CDR1 SNHLY, CDR2 FYNNEI. CDR3 DNA: TGTGCCAGCAGCCCTATAGCGGGGATGTTCTTC. It translates to CASSPIAGMFF.

V is TRBV27 and J is TRBJ2-5; TRBD1 aligns across 10 bases. The CDR3 has 17 amino acids. Looked up from germline, CDR1 is MNHEY and CDR2 is SMNVEV (reference sequence). V shed 3 bases, J shed 0 bases, and the junction held 7 bases outside the gene matches. The CDR3: CASSFSGTGDYQETQYF. CDR3 nucleotides: TGTGCCAGCAGTTTCTCCGGGACAGGGGACTACCAAGAGACCCAGTACTTC.

This clonotype was counted a few times. The chain employs TRBV28 and TRBJ2-7; TRBD2 matches at 8 bases. This CDR3 is 16 amino acids long. In germline, CDR1 is MDHEN, CDR2 SYDVKM. J lost 3 bases, V lost 6 bases, and 13 bases had no gene match. The CDR3 DNA follows: TGTGCCAGCAGCAACGAAGTCGGGGGGGTCCGCTACGAGCAGTACTTC. This sequence encodes CASSNEVGGVRYEQYF.

This clonotype was observed a handful of times. The gene calls are TRBV4-1 and TRBJ2-7; D possibly corresponds to TRBD2 (5 bases). Germline loops: CDR1 MGHRA, CDR2 YSYEKL. The CDR3 length is 15 residues. The V gene lost 0 bases and the J gene lost 3 bases, with 12 bases spanning the gap. The CDR3 DNA sequence: TGCGCCAGCAGCCAAGATCCCGGGGTCGGCTACGAGCAGTACTTC. The encoded protein is CASSQDPGVGYEQYF.

The gene calls are TRBV20-1 and TRBJ1-5, with D uncertain. Trimming removed 0 bases at V and 3 bases at J, with 15 bases between. Germline CDR1 reads DFQATT; CDR2 reads SNEGSKA (reference sequence). The CDR3 extends over 16 amino acids. CDR3 region: CSARDMVNSNNQPQHF. In nucleotides, the CDR3 is TGCAGTGCTAGAGATATGGTCAACAGTAACAATCAGCCCCAGCATTTT.

This clonotype was recorded a few times. The chain is built from TRBV2 and TRBJ2-7; tentatively, D is TRBD1 or TRBD2 (5 bases each). CDR1 and CDR2 (germline): SNHLY, FYNNEI. The length of the CDR3 is 13 residues. V was cut by 6 bases and J by 6 bases, with 15 bases left in between. The DNA of the CDR3 is TGTGCCAGCAGGGCCGGGACCCCACTCGAGCAGTACTTC. It yields the protein CASRAGTPLEQYF.